The 29 T cell receptor beta chains presented below share a single source sample, sequenced in a study of blood T cell repertoires in COVID-19. Only in-frame clones appear in the TCRdb table, and some are missing; sequencing was by immunoSEQ multiplex PCR. The sample carries roughly 45,000 clones, 77% recorded once. Sequencing was performed on peripheral blood. The receptor set was obtained from a woman between 70 and 85 years old with acute or convalescent COVID-19.

V is TRBV6-5 and J is TRBJ2-5; D might be TRBD2 (7 bases). Deletions cut 6 bases from V and 6 bases from J, with 17 bases between. Germline V gene sequence: CDR1 MNHEY, CDR2 SVGAGI. CDR3 length equals 14 residues. This chain's CDR3 is CASRGGGSGKTQYF. In DNA, the CDR3 is TGTGCCAGCAGAGGGGGGGGGTCAGGGAAGACCCAGTACTTC.

V gene TRBV18 combines with J gene TRBJ1-5, with TRBD1 matching over 7 bases. The CDR3 spans 16 residues. CDR1 and CDR2 (germline): KGHSH, LQKENI. V shed 5 bases, J shed 5 bases, and the junction held 12 bases outside the gene matches. The CDR3 sequence is CASSTQGSHKDQPQHF. DNA for the CDR3: TGTGCCAGCTCAACACAGGGGTCCCATAAGGATCAGCCCCAGCATTTT.

The V call is TRBV11-2, the J call TRBJ2-7; D is unresolved. Germline V gene lookup returns CDR1 SGHAT and CDR2 FQNNGV. V was pared by 5 bases and J by 3 bases, with 2 bases between. The CDR3 has 10 amino acids. Here the CDR3 DNA reads TGTGCCAGCAGCCTCTACGAGCAGTACTTC. It encodes CASSLYEQYF.

V usage is TRBV6-5 and J usage is TRBJ2-3; D is possibly TRBD2 (5 bases). This CDR3 comprises 15 residues. Trimming removed 0 bases at V and 4 bases at J, with 11 bases between. Germline-derived CDR1 and CDR2 are MNHEY and SVGAGI. The CDR3 DNA is TGTGCCAGCAGTTACTCCCATGACTATCCAGATACGCAGTATTTT. Translating it yields CASSYSHDYPDTQYF.

V usage is TRBV27 and J usage is TRBJ1-4; tentative D call: TRBD1 (5 bases). The V end was cut by 7 bases, the J end by 7 bases, with 10 bases between. Germline V lookup: CDR1 MNHEY, CDR2 SMNVEV (reference sequence). The CDR3 loop spans 12 amino acids. The CDR3 here is CASKGLSEKLFF. The DNA for the CDR3 is TGTGCCAGCAAGGGACTAAGTGAAAAACTGTTTTTT.

The CDR3 bases are TGTGCCAGCAGCCGAGACAGGGGCAGGAATCAGCCCCAGCATTTT. Its protein product is CASSRDRGRNQPQHF. The chain carries TRBV5-8 and TRBJ1-5, with TRBD1 matching 8 bases. The junction had 7 bases not matched to a gene; V was cut back by 4 bases and J by 4 bases. The CDR3 runs 15 residues. CDR1 is SGHTS, CDR2 YDEGEE, per germline.

This clone turned up a few times. The chain recombines TRBV19 with TRBJ1-5; the D is unclear. V was cut by 1 base and J by 5 bases, with 9 bases left in between. The CDR3 is 14 residues long. Looked up from germline, CDR1 is LNHDA and CDR2 is SQIVND (reference sequence). The CDR3 loop reads CASSIAPMYQPQHF. The CDR3 DNA reads as TGTGCCAGTAGTATAGCCCCTATGTATCAGCCCCAGCATTTT.

The rearrangement uses TRBV3-1 (or the pseudogene TRBV3-2) and TRBJ2-7, with a possible D match to TRBD1 (5 bases). The germline gives CDR1 LGHDT, CDR2 YNNKEL (reference sequence). CDR3 length equals 15 residues. V lost 2 bases and J 5 bases, leaving 16 bases between the germline ends. CDR3: CASSQPRAGQDEQYF. The CDR3 DNA follows: TGTGCCAGCAGCCAACCTCGGGCAGGGCAGGACGAGCAGTACTTC.

V gene TRBV15 combines with J gene TRBJ2-5, with no clear D. The ends were cut back, 4 bases at V and 5 bases at J, with 11 bases in the middle. CDR3 size: 13 residues. CDR1 and CDR2 (germline): LNHNV, YYDKDF (reference sequence). The CDR3 DNA follows: TGTGCCACCAGCACCCCTGATCGGGAGACCCAGTACTTC. It is translated as CATSTPDRETQYF.

The rearrangement links TRBV19 to TRBJ1-5; the D gene is possibly TRBD1 (5 bases). Trimming cost V 3 bases and J 4 bases, with 13 bases left between them. CDR3 size: 15 residues. Germline V lookup: CDR1 LNHDA, CDR2 SQIVND (reference sequence). The DNA of the CDR3 is TGTGCCAGTAGTATCGATCAGGGTTGGAATCAGCCCCAGCATTTT. As protein: CASSIDQGWNQPQHF.

The chain joins TRBV7-8 to TRBJ2-1; 11 bases align to TRBD1. With 1 base clipped from V and 7 bases from J, the junction kept 9 bases outside the gene matches. The germline V gene encodes CDR1 SGHVS and CDR2 FQNEAQ. The CDR3 sequence is 17 residues long. CDR3 in amino acids: CASSLGGQGAKVNEQFF. Written as DNA, the CDR3 is TGTGCCAGCAGCTTAGGCGGACAGGGGGCGAAGGTAAATGAGCAGTTCTTC. Filled out from reference TRBV7-8 and TRBJ2-1, the complete variable domain reads GAGVSQSPRYKVAKRGQDVALRCDPISGHVSLFWYQQALGQGPEFLTYFQNEAQLDKSGLPSDRFFAERPEGSVSTLKIQRTQQEDSAVYLCASSLGGQGAKVNEQFFGPGTRLTVL.

The chain employs TRBV6-5 and TRBJ2-3, with 9 bases matching TRBD2. This CDR3 is built from 14 residues. Germline values: CDR1 MNHEY, CDR2 SVGAGI. V gave up 4 bases and J gave up 5 bases; unmatched junction bases: 4. The CDR3 sequence: CASSWLAGQDTQYF. DNA for the CDR3: TGTGCCAGCAGTTGGCTAGCGGGGCAAGATACGCAGTATTTT.

The chain employs TRBV19 and TRBJ2-3, with D tentatively TRBD1 (6 bases). Trimming cost V 5 bases and J 4 bases, with 13 bases left between them. Per the germline V gene, CDR1 is LNHDA and CDR2 is SQIVND (reference sequence). The length of the CDR3 is 14 residues. The CDR3 region has the DNA TGTGCCAGTAGTTTCGGCAGGGGCCCAGATACGCAGTATTTT. Translated: CASSFGRGPDTQYF.

The V call is TRBV5-8, the J call TRBJ1-4; no definite D call. The length of the CDR3 is 15 residues. The germline V and J ends were trimmed by 0 bases and 10 bases, with 16 bases remaining between them. Germline loops: CDR1 SGHTS, CDR2 YDEGEE. The DNA for the CDR3 is TGTGCCAGCAGCTTGGCCGGTGGGATTGGAGGAAAACTGTTTTTT. This translates into CASSLAGGIGGKLFF.

The rearrangement links TRBV7-3 to TRBJ2-2; D not certain. The CDR3 runs to 13 residues. Germline CDR1 SGHTA, CDR2 FQGTGA. With 5 bases removed from V and 1 base from J, the gap between germline ends came to 5 bases. The CDR3 loop is CASSPLNTGELFF. Written as DNA, the CDR3 is TGTGCCAGCAGCCCTCTGAACACCGGGGAGCTGTTTTTT. Full variable domain (remainder filled in from reference TRBV7-3 and TRBJ2-2): GAGVSQTPSNKVTEKGKYVELRCDPISGHTALYWYRQSLGQGPEFLIYFQGTGAADDSGLPNDRFFAVRPEGSVSTLKIQRTERGDSAVYLCASSPLNTGELFFGEGSRLTVL.

V usage is TRBV19 and J usage is TRBJ2-2; weak D call: TRBD1 (6 bases). Deletions cut 5 bases from V and 6 bases from J, with 16 bases between. This CDR3 comprises 15 residues. Germline V CDR1 and CDR2: LNHDA, SQIVND (reference sequence). The CDR3: CASSVRQAGAGELFF. Written as DNA, the CDR3 is TGTGCCAGTAGTGTTCGACAGGCGGGCGCCGGGGAGCTGTTTTTT.

The chain carries TRBV2 and TRBJ1-5; 7 bases align to TRBD1. This CDR3 has 15 amino acids. CDR1 SNHLY and CDR2 FYNNEI come from the germline V gene. With 1 base clipped from V and 7 bases from J, the junction kept 7 bases outside the gene matches. DNA for the CDR3: TGTGCCAGCAGTGAAGATTTCGCAGGGGGACAGCCCCAGCATTTT. Protein product: CASSEDFAGGQPQHF. Full variable domain (remainder filled in from reference TRBV2 and TRBJ1-5): EPEVTQTPSHQVTQMGQEVILRCVPISNHLYFYWYRQILGQKVEFLVSFYNNEISEKSEIFDDQFSVERPDGSNFTLKIRSTKLEDSAMYFCASSEDFAGGQPQHFGDGTRLSIL.

The gene calls are TRBV28 and TRBJ1-2; D possibly corresponds to TRBD1 (5 bases). The CDR3 consists of 18 residues. V was clipped by 2 bases and J by 0 bases, with 19 bases between them. CDR1 MDHEN and CDR2 SYDVKM come from the germline V gene. DNA of the CDR3: TGTGCCAGCAGTTTACCCTACCCGACAGTTGGGTCTAACTATGGCTACACCTTC. Protein product: CASSLPYPTVGSNYGYTF.

The chain joins TRBV28 to TRBJ1-5; no firm D call. Germline loops: CDR1 MDHEN, CDR2 SYDVKM. This CDR3 has 17 residues. V was shortened by 2 bases and J by 0 bases, with 14 bases between the two germline ends. The CDR3 spells CASSLVLQSNSNQPQHF. CDR3 bases: TGTGCCAGCAGTTTAGTTCTACAGAGTAATAGCAATCAGCCCCAGCATTTT.

This clone was found many times. No DNA is shown, since the ends of the CDR3 on it are uncertain; the CDR3 is the one TCRdb lists. The gene calls are TRBV15 and TRBJ2-7; the table names TRBD1, a call not compared with the DNA. Including both end residues, the CDR3 is 15 amino acids long. Looked up from germline, CDR1 is LNHNV and CDR2 is YYDKDF (reference sequence). CDR3 protein: CATSSFLAVPYEQYF.

This chain connects TRBV5-1 to TRBJ2-4; D is possibly TRBD1 (7 bases). The CDR3 length is 15 residues. V lost 4 bases and J 1 base, leaving 12 bases between the germline ends. In germline, CDR1 is SGHRS, CDR2 YFSETQ. The DNA for the CDR3 is TGCGCCAGCAGCGACAGGGACTTCGCCAAAAACATTCAGTACTTC. This codes for CASSDRDFAKNIQYF. Looking up the rest from reference TRBV5-1 and TRBJ2-4 gives the full variable domain: KAGVTQTPRYLIKTRGQQVTLSCSPISGHRSVSWYQQTPGQGLQFLFEYFSETQRNKGNFPGRFSGRQFSNSRSEMNVSTLELGDSALYLCASSDRDFAKNIQYFGAGTRLSVL.

The V call is TRBV4-3, the J call TRBJ1-2, with D possibly matching TRBD1 (6 bases). Germline CDR1 is LGHNA and CDR2 is YSLEER. The CDR3 has 18 residues. V lost 1 base and J 0 bases, leaving 18 bases between the germline ends. The CDR3: CASSQGGVGWGPNYGYTF. CDR3 DNA: TGCGCCAGCAGCCAAGGGGGCGTCGGGTGGGGGCCTAACTATGGCTACACCTTC.

The chain employs TRBV19 and TRBJ1-4, with 9 bases fitting TRBD1. The V segment lost 5 bases and the J segment 7 bases; nucleotides outside the gene matches: 5. The germline V gene encodes CDR1 LNHDA and CDR2 SQIVND (reference sequence). The CDR3 has 14 amino acids. CDR3 protein: CASSLGQGGEKLFF. CDR3 coding DNA: TGTGCCAGTAGTTTGGGACAGGGAGGTGAAAAACTGTTTTTT.

This chain joins TRBV5-8 and TRBJ1-5, with D maybe TRBD1 (5 bases). Germline lookup yields CDR1 SGHTS and CDR2 YDEGEE. The length of the CDR3 is 17 residues. The V end lost 1 base, the J end lost 5 bases, and 19 bases lay between the germline ends. CDR3 region: CASSLKDTWRGHQPQHF. The CDR3 coding sequence is TGTGCCAGCAGCTTGAAGGACACTTGGCGGGGCCATCAGCCCCAGCATTTT.

The chain joins TRBV10-3 to TRBJ2-7, with D possibly TRBD2 on 5 matching bases. Germline V gene data show CDR1 as ENHRY and CDR2 as SYGVKD. Between the trimmed V and J ends, which lost 3 bases and 2 bases, there was a span of 11 bases. The CDR3 has 14 amino acids. Written as DNA, the CDR3 is TGTGCCATCAGTGACGCGCGACTAACCTACGAGCAGTACTTC. This gives the protein CAISDARLTYEQYF.

V gene TRBV28 combines with J gene TRBJ2-7; weak D call: TRBD1 (6 bases). The CDR3 runs to 12 residues. With 6 bases removed from V and 5 bases from J, the gap between germline ends came to 11 bases. Germline V lookup: CDR1 MDHEN, CDR2 SYDVKM. DNA of the CDR3: TGTGCCAGCAGGGACAGTTTGCACGAGCAGTACTTC. It codes for CASRDSLHEQYF.

This chain connects TRBV9 to TRBJ2-1; D remains ambiguous. CDR1 and CDR2 from the germline V gene are SGDLS and YYNGEE. The CDR3 length is 18 residues. The ends were cut back, 0 bases at V and 3 bases at J, with 19 bases in the middle. CDR3 in DNA: TGTGCCAGCAGCGTAGACGGCCGATTGGAGAATATCTACAATGAGCAGTTCTTC. This codes for CASSVDGRLENIYNEQFF.

The sample holds a few counts of this clone. The genes are TRBV7-6 and TRBJ1-5, with unresolved D. Trimming took 1 base from V and 0 from J, leaving 16 bases between them. CDR1 is SGHVS and CDR2 is FNYEAQ in the germline V gene. The CDR3 totals 18 residues. CDR3 in amino acids: CASSLEVNKPHSNQPQHF. CDR3 coding DNA: TGTGCCAGCAGCTTAGAAGTGAACAAACCCCATAGCAATCAGCCCCAGCATTTT. The variable domain in full, completed from reference TRBV7-6 and TRBJ1-5, reads GAGVSQSPRYKVTKRGQDVALRCDPISGHVSLYWYRQALGQGPEFLTYFNYEAQQDKSGLPNDRFSAERPEGSISTLTIQRTEQRDSAMYRCASSLEVNKPHSNQPQHFGDGTRLSIL.

This clone was observed a few times. The rearrangement links TRBV30 to TRBJ1-6; D not resolved. The CDR3 is made up of 11 amino acids. The germline CDR1 and CDR2 sequences are GTSNPN and SVGIG (reference sequence). Trimming took 8 bases from V and 8 from J, leaving 10 bases between them. The CDR3 protein is CATARDSPLHF. CDR3 in DNA: TGTGCCACCGCGAGGGATTCACCCCTCCACTTT.